This T cell receptor (beta chain) is from a study of vaccination effects on CD4 cells after COVID-19. After expansion with viral peptide pools in the ViraFEST assay, antigen-specific CD4+ T cells were sequenced. Having been cultured for roughly 11 days, the cells underwent CD4+ T cell isolation. According to the study, vaccine recipients showed no prior SARS-CoV-2 infection and negative nucleocapsid antibodies. They grew some 1.9 million PBMC in each well, adding about 9.5 IU/ml IL-2 and about 10 ug/ml peptides. Points on this clone: The antigen is unknown.

Profiling relied on immunoSEQ multiplex PCR, and the TCRdb table lists in-frame clones only, not all of them. In the table there are about 22,000 clones, about three quarters of which are singletons. Findings and limits, study-wide: Cross-reactivity with common cold coronaviruses was shown by only 1 of 255 vaccine-induced clones in healthy vaccinees. Among infection- and vaccine-induced clones, marked clonal contraction occurred late after vaccination.

V lost 3 bases and J lost 5; bases outside the gene matches: 6. Germline V gene lookup returns CDR1 SQVTM and CDR2 ANQGSEA. CDR3 length: 13 residues. Sequencing was performed on CD4+ T cells from PBMCs cultured with HCoV-229E spike peptides, taken before COVID-19 vaccination. The receptor comes from a human donor who received a COVID-19 vaccine. The V call is TRBV29-1, the J call TRBJ2-5, with 7 positions matching TRBD1. The CDR3 nucleotides read TGCAGCGTTGACAGGGAAGGGGGCGAGACCCAGTACTTC. Its protein product is CSVDREGGETQYF.